These 16 T cell receptor beta chains were sequenced from one sample in a study of blood T cell repertoires in COVID-19. The protocol was immunoSEQ multiplex PCR, while the TCRdb copy is restricted to in-frame clones and leaves out a portion. The sample has about 240,000 clones, around 82% seen once; the top ten hold about 3.6%. The sequencing input was PBMCs or T cells enriched from blood (not recorded which). The receptors were gathered from a woman aged 40 to 50 who had been exposed to COVID-19.

The chain couples TRBV30 to TRBJ2-3; D is possibly TRBD2 (5 bases). CDR3 size: 14 residues. Germline V lookup: CDR1 GTSNPN, CDR2 SVGIG (reference sequence). With 0 bases removed from V and 4 bases from J, the gap between germline ends came to 11 bases. CDR3 sequence reads: CAWSVASFPDTQYF. In nucleotides, the CDR3 is TGTGCCTGGAGTGTAGCTAGCTTCCCAGATACGCAGTATTTT. The full variable domain, with the rest looked up from reference TRBV30 and TRBJ2-3, is SQTIHQWPATLVQPVGSPLSLECTVEGTSNPNLYWYRQAAGRGLQLLFYSVGIGQISSEVPQNLSASRPQDRQFILSSKKLLLSDSGFYLCAWSVASFPDTQYFGPGTRLTVL.

The V gene is TRBV4-1, the J gene TRBJ1-5, with D uncertain. The ends were cut back, 0 bases at V and 6 bases at J, with 9 bases in the middle. Germline V gives CDR1 MGHRA, CDR2 YSYEKL. CDR3 length: 14 amino acids. CDR3 loop: CASSQERVFQPQHF. DNA for the CDR3: TGCGCCAGCAGCCAAGAGAGGGTGTTTCAGCCCCAGCATTTT.

The V call is TRBV6-5, the J call TRBJ1-2; 7 nucleotides match TRBD1. CDR3 length equals 14 residues. V was pared by 9 bases and J by 2 bases, with 9 bases of the junction left unmatched. Looked up from germline, CDR1 is MNHEY and CDR2 is SVGAGI. The CDR3 region is CASRGTATNYGYTF. In nucleotides, the CDR3 is TGTGCCAGTAGGGGGACAGCGACGAACTATGGCTACACCTTC.

This sequence joins TRBV7-9 and TRBJ1-2, with unresolved D. Trimming removed 7 bases from V and 3 bases from J, with 15 bases in between. The CDR3 loop spans 14 amino acids. Germline lookup yields CDR1 SEHNR and CDR2 FQNEAQ (reference sequence). DNA for the CDR3: TGTGCCAGCACCGCGGCAGGAGGGCACTATGGCTACACCTTC. It specifies CASTAAGGHYGYTF.

This clone was recorded only once. The rearrangement uses TRBV29-1 and TRBJ1-1; 9 bases fit TRBD1. Per germline, CDR1 SQVTM and CDR2 ANQGSEA. Losses at the gene ends were 7 bases for V and 0 bases for J; bases not matched to a gene: 9. This CDR3 is 15 amino acids long. The CDR3 region is CSGHNRGRVNTEAFF. The CDR3 DNA follows: TGCAGCGGCCATAACAGGGGGCGCGTGAACACTGAAGCTTTCTTT.

The chain recombines TRBV7-2 with TRBJ1-2; no firm D call. Trimming removed 4 bases from V and 4 bases from J, with 10 bases in between. CDR1 is SGHTA, CDR2 FQGNSA, per germline. The CDR3 extends over 13 amino acids. The CDR3 spells CASSYPGSYGYTF. DNA for the CDR3: TGTGCCAGCAGCTACCCCGGGAGCTATGGCTACACCTTC.

The genes are TRBV11-3 and TRBJ1-3; D gene uncertain. Germline loops: CDR1 SGHNT, CDR2 YENEEA. The CDR3 consists of 12 residues. With 4 bases removed from V and 9 bases from J, the gap between germline ends came to 10 bases. CDR3 sequence (DNA): TGTGCCAGCAGCTCCCCCGGAGGCACCATATATTTT. It codes for CASSSPGGTIYF.

This chain links TRBV11-3 with TRBJ2-1; 13 bases agree with TRBD2. This CDR3 is built from 17 residues. The trim removed 1 base at V and 7 bases at J, leaving 7 bases unmatched. Germline CDR1 is SGHNT and CDR2 is YENEEA. CDR3 residues: CASSLAVTSGGANEQFF. CDR3 nucleotides: TGTGCCAGCAGCTTAGCCGTCACTAGCGGGGGGGCTAATGAGCAGTTCTTC.

The chain employs TRBV19 and TRBJ1-1; TRBD1 matches 9 bases. V was clipped by 6 bases and J by 6 bases; unmatched bases: 14. CDR3 length equals 16 residues. Germline values: CDR1 LNHDA, CDR2 SQIVND (reference sequence). CDR3 protein: CASRRGTGYGSAEAFF. CDR3 DNA: TGTGCCAGTAGGAGGGGGACAGGGTACGGGTCGGCTGAAGCTTTCTTT.

The V and J genes are TRBV27 and TRBJ1-4; TRBD1 agrees at 7 bases. The V gene end was trimmed by 5 bases and the J gene end by 8 bases; junction bases not matched to a gene: 11. The CDR3 is made up of 15 amino acids. The germline V gene encodes CDR1 MNHEY and CDR2 SMNVEV (reference sequence). The CDR3 spells CASSAFTGDGEKLFF. The CDR3 coding sequence is TGTGCCAGCAGTGCCTTCACAGGGGACGGAGAAAAACTGTTTTTT.

V gene TRBV7-3 combines with J gene TRBJ2-5; possibly TRBD1 for D (6 bases). This CDR3 is built from 13 residues. Per germline, CDR1 SGHTA and CDR2 FQGTGA. Trimming took 5 bases from V and 5 from J, leaving 12 bases between them. The CDR3 nucleotides are TGTGCCAGCAGCGCCCTTCAGGGGGAGACCCAGTACTTC. Protein sequence: CASSALQGETQYF.

The CDR3 sequence: CASSRGSEGETQYF. Here the CDR3 DNA reads TGTGCCAGCAGCCGGGGCTCTGAAGGGGAGACCCAGTACTTC. The chain couples TRBV14 to TRBJ2-5, with D perhaps TRBD1 (5 bases). The length of the CDR3 is 14 residues. Trimming cost V 4 bases and J 5 bases, with 14 bases left between them. Per the germline V gene, CDR1 is SGHDN and CDR2 is FVKESK.

The chain couples TRBV5-1 to TRBJ2-1; 9 positions match TRBD1. V was pared by 4 bases and J by 2 bases, with 7 bases of the junction left unmatched. The CDR3 has 16 amino acids. Germline assignment: CDR1 SGHRS and CDR2 YFSETQ. CDR3: CASSNTGGQPYNEQFF. As DNA, the CDR3 is TGCGCCAGCAGCAACACAGGGGGCCAGCCCTACAATGAGCAGTTCTTC.

The chain joins TRBV2 to TRBJ1-3; the D gene is possibly TRBD1 (5 bases). The germline gives CDR1 SNHLY, CDR2 FYNNEI. V was cut by 11 bases and J by 9 bases, with 20 bases left in between. The CDR3 has 13 amino acids. As DNA, the CDR3 is TGTGCCTGGACATTAGACACCCTGGCCACCATATATTTT. This codes for CAWTLDTLATIYF.

V gene TRBV18 combines with J gene TRBJ1-1; D not resolved. The CDR3 has 13 residues. The germline CDR1 and CDR2 sequences are KGHSH and LQKENI. V lost 8 bases and J 1 base, leaving 11 bases between the germline ends. DNA of the CDR3: TGTGCCAGCACGGCCGACAAGAACACTGAAGCTTTCTTT. This codes for CASTADKNTEAFF.

V and J are TRBV7-9 and TRBJ2-5; possibly TRBD1 for D (6 bases). Germline V lookup: CDR1 SEHNR, CDR2 FQNEAQ (reference sequence). V lost 6 bases and J lost 4, with 15 bases in between. The CDR3 sequence is 14 residues long. The CDR3 sequence: CASSLGQGSETQYF. CDR3 nucleotides: TGTGCCAGCAGTTTGGGGCAGGGGTCAGAGACCCAGTACTTC.